This section outlines one T cell receptor beta chain sequence together with its context. As yet, its antigen is unknown. The CDR3 runs 13 residues. Deletions cut 2 bases from V and 5 bases from J, with 9 bases between. Germline V gene sequence: CDR1 SGHRS, CDR2 YFSETQ. Assay execution proceeded at the deep level. Sequencing used immunoSEQ multiplex PCR; TCRdb keeps in-frame clones, though not all of them. The data show over a million clones, roughly 75% seen once. All participating donors were Caucasian adults from Nashville, Tennessee. This record comes from a study of shared clonotypes between healthy human individuals. Study background: Donors had three CD4 naive, three CD4 memory, two CD8 naive and one CD8 memory plate apiece.

General study findings and limits: Donors were few, which limited the genetic and exposure-history diversity represented.

The source is a man aged 18 to 29 in good health. Sequenced material: memory CD4+ T cells sorted from blood. Subset given: CD45RA-negative fraction. The chain has TRBV5-1 and TRBJ2-3; weak D call: TRBD2 (5 bases). The CDR3 nucleotides read TGCGCCAGCAGCTTCCGGGAAGGAGATACGCAGTATTTT. Its translation is CASSFREGDTQYF. Complete variable domain (other parts from reference TRBV5-1 and TRBJ2-3): KAGVTQTPRYLIKTRGQQVTLSCSPISGHRSVSWYQQTPGQGLQFLFEYFSETQRNKGNFPGRFSGRQFSNSRSEMNVSTLELGDSALYLCASSFREGDTQYFGPGTRLTVL.